This T cell receptor beta chain was profiled in a study of shared clonotypes between healthy human individuals. Notes on the study in general: A generally larger estimated richness was seen in naive subsets than in memory subsets. Only a few donors were included, so the genetic and exposure-history diversity represented was limited. Of the naive CD4 clonotypes, roughly 5.5% were shared across several donors. Blood alone was sampled, and tissue repertoires likely differ.

Assay: immunoSEQ multiplex PCR; the TCRdb copy retains only in-frame clones and omits some. The table includes millions of clones, roughly 94% detected once. This clone is a singleton in its sample. Its antigen is not known. Sequencing was performed on naive CD4+ T cells sorted from blood. Subset in this sample: CD45RA+ positively selected. This sequence was found in a man between 18 and 35 years old in good health.

The DNA of the CDR3 is TGTGCCAGCAGTGCTTGGGACAGTGCAACTAATGAAAAACTGTTTTTT. Its protein product is CASSAWDSATNEKLFF. V and J are TRBV28 and TRBJ1-4; 7 bases are a match to TRBD1. V gave up 5 bases and J gave up 0 bases; unmatched junction bases: 6. Germline-derived CDR1 and CDR2 are MDHEN and SYDVKM. This CDR3 has 16 residues.